The rows below give T cell receptor beta chains drawn from one sample of a study of blood T cell repertoires in COVID-19. The table came from immunoSEQ multiplex PCR; TCRdb's copy has only in-frame clones and leaves some out. The table lists hundreds of thousands of clones, 80% to 90% of them singletons. Sequencing was carried out using peripheral blood. All receptors come from a man aged 18 to 29 with COVID-19, enrolled during active disease. CDR3s include the opening cysteine and the closing phenylalanine or tryptophan. The D gene is left open where the match is weak. A row's size may be missing; if present it is once, few, many or a size class.

cdr3_aa cdr3_nt clone_size j_call d_call v_call
CAISGTSGQETQYF TGTGCCATCAGTGGAACTAGCGGACAAGAGACCCAGTACTTC NA TRBJ2-5 TRBD2 TRBV10-3
CASSLEGLAGVGTDTQYF TGTGCCAGCAGCTTAGAAGGACTAGCGGGAGTGGGCACAGATACGCAGTATTTT few TRBJ2-3 TRBD2 TRBV7-9
CASSVGSGTYEQYF TGTGCCAGCAGCGTGGGTAGCGGGACCTACGAGCAGTACTTC NA TRBJ2-7 TRBD2 TRBV9
CASSQGAETQYF TGTGCCAGCAGCCAAGGGGCTGAGACCCAGTACTTC NA TRBJ2-5 NA TRBV3-1/TRBV3-2
CASRRVNTGELFF TGTGCCAGTAGAAGAGTGAACACCGGGGAGCTGTTTTTT NA TRBJ2-2 NA TRBV19
CAWRRTVWEQYF TGTGCCTGGAGGCGGACAGTCTGGGAGCAGTACTTC NA TRBJ2-7 NA TRBV30
CATTRLENSPLHF TGTGCCACCACAAGGTTGGAGAATTCACCCCTCCACTTT NA TRBJ1-6 NA TRBV2
CASSPVRSGNTIYF TGTGCATCAAGTCCGGTCCGCTCTGGAAACACCATATATTTT NA TRBJ1-3 NA TRBV2
CATSSGTTNQETQYF TGTGCCACCTCTTCCGGGACAACTAACCAAGAGACCCAGTACTTC NA TRBJ2-5 NA TRBV19
CATSGGRVNTGELFF TGTGCCACCAGTGGCGGGAGAGTGAACACCGGGGAGCTGTTTTTT NA TRBJ2-2 TRBD2 TRBV24-1
CASSYSNRGVTGELFF TGTGCCAGCAGTTACTCCAACAGGGGGGTCACCGGGGAGCTGTTTTTT NA TRBJ2-2 TRBD1 TRBV6-5
CASKGGWGEGYTF TGTGCCAGTAAAGGAGGATGGGGGGAAGGCTACACCTTC NA TRBJ1-2 NA TRBV19
CASSVGSGEGYTF TGTGCCAGCAGCGTAGGATCCGGGGAAGGCTACACCTTC NA TRBJ1-2 NA TRBV9
CASRPSGIGNTIYF TGCGCCAGCAGACCTTCAGGCATTGGAAACACCATATATTTT NA TRBJ1-3 NA TRBV4-1
CASSIVTSNQPQHF TGTGCCAGTAGTATAGTCACTTCTAATCAGCCCCAGCATTTT NA TRBJ1-5 NA TRBV19
CASSLRYEQYF TGTGCCAGCAGTCTACGATACGAGCAGTACTTC NA TRBJ2-7 NA TRBV28
CAWSSTGDNEQFF TGTGCCTGGAGTAGTACAGGGGATAATGAGCAGTTCTTC NA TRBJ2-1 TRBD1 TRBV30
CASSMTTGSYEQYF TGTGCCAGTAGTATGACGACAGGGTCCTACGAGCAGTACTTC once TRBJ2-7 TRBD1 TRBV19
CASSSTLAGGNTGELFF TGTGCCAGCAGTTCGACTTTAGCGGGGGGGAACACCGGGGAGCTGTTTTTT NA TRBJ2-2 TRBD2 TRBV5-4
CASSQGLRGNTEAFF TGTGCCAGCAGTCAGGGCCTGCGGGGGAACACTGAAGCTTTCTTT once TRBJ1-1 NA TRBV11-3
CASISGTTKNEQFF TGTGCCAGCATTTCAGGGACTACGAAAAATGAGCAGTTCTTC NA TRBJ2-1 TRBD2 TRBV2
CASSPMTGGAGELFF TGTGCCAGCTCACCGATGACAGGAGGAGCCGGGGAGCTGTTTTTT NA TRBJ2-2 NA TRBV18
CAWSPLFYGYTF TGTGCCTGGTCCCCCCTCTTTTATGGCTACACCTTC NA TRBJ1-2 NA TRBV30
CASNRVKQETQYF TGTGCCAGCAATCGAGTAAAACAAGAGACCCAGTACTTC NA TRBJ2-5 NA TRBV21-1
CASQLRTRTGELFF TGTGCCAGCCAACTTAGGACTAGGACTGGGGAGCTGTTTTTT NA TRBJ2-2 TRBD2 TRBV6-5
CASSLTGQGNTIYF TGTGCCAGCAGCCTGACAGGGCAAGGAAACACCATATATTTT NA TRBJ1-3 TRBD1 TRBV5-6
CASSPRGSVEKLFF TGTGCCAGCTCACCGAGAGGTTCGGTTGAAAAACTGTTTTTT NA TRBJ1-4 NA TRBV18
CASSDGTTGTLYEQYF TGTGCCAGCAGTGACGGGACAACCGGGACACTCTACGAGCAGTACTTC NA TRBJ2-7 NA TRBV6-1
CASSPSQGNTEAFF TGTGCCAGCTCACCTAGTCAGGGGAACACTGAAGCTTTCTTT NA TRBJ1-1 NA TRBV18
CASSYSGGLNTEAFF TGTGCCAGCAGTTACTCGGGGGGTTTGAACACTGAAGCTTTCTTT NA TRBJ1-1 NA TRBV6-5
CASSPVTGGPYEQYF TGTGCCAGCAGCCCGGTGACAGGGGGACCCTACGAGCAGTACTTC NA TRBJ2-7 TRBD1 TRBV3-1/TRBV3-2
CASGLVQFGRRDEQYF TGTGCTAGTGGTTTGGTACAATTCGGCAGGCGCGACGAGCAGTACTTC NA TRBJ2-7 NA TRBV12-5
CAAGASSYNEQFF TGTGCCGCGGGGGCGAGCTCCTACAATGAGCAGTTCTTC NA TRBJ2-1 NA TRBV19
CASSQDQGRGNQPQHF TGCGCCAGCAGCCAAGATCAGGGGAGGGGCAATCAGCCCCAGCATTTT NA TRBJ1-5 NA TRBV4-1
CASVVNSNQPQHF TGTGCCAGCGTAGTAAATAGCAATCAGCCCCAGCATTTT NA TRBJ1-5 NA TRBV2